This is a list of T cell receptor beta chains from one sample in a study of T-cell memory formation after mild COVID-19. In TCRdb, the 5' RACE reads were re-called with MiXCR into one record per CDR3 protein. The sample carries under 550,000 distinct CDR3 sequences, roughly 18% recorded once. Sample: PBMCs or a T cell subset sorted from them (not recorded which). The receptors originated from an adult woman who had mild COVID-19 (a few samples of this study predate the infection). Cell type and time point are not known. Each CDR3 is given with its conserved first and last residue. A D gene is named only where the DNA matches it firmly. Part of the rows lack a size; the others show once, few, many or a class for expanded clones.

CDR3 length,V gene,D gene,J gene,clone size,CDR3 protein,CDR3 DNA
15,TRBV7-2,TRBD2,TRBJ2-1,NA,CASSSTSSGVNEQFF,TGTGCCAGCAGCTCAACGTCTAGCGGGGTCAATGAGCAGTTCTTC
15,TRBV24-1,NA,TRBJ1-1,NA,CATSDLGRGHTEAFF,TGTGCCACCAGTGATTTGGGTCGGGGCCACACTGAAGCTTTCTTT
14,TRBV29-1,TRBD1,TRBJ2-1,NA,CSAPGQGAVRGQFF,TGCAGCGCTCCGGGACAGGGGGCGGTCCGGGGGCAGTTCTTC
16,TRBV20-1,TRBD2,TRBJ2-7,NA,CSARALGLAGGGEQYF,TGCAGTGCTAGGGCGCTGGGACTAGCGGGAGGGGGCGAGCAGTACTTC
15,TRBV4-1,NA,TRBJ1-6,few,CASSQGIGSSSPLHF,TGCGCCAGCAGCCAAGGAATAGGGTCATCTTCACCCCTCCACTTT
15,TRBV6-1,NA,TRBJ1-1,few,CASSAQTGANTEAFF,TGTGCCAGCAGTGCCCAAACCGGGGCGAACACTGAAGCTTTCTTT
15,TRBV4-3,TRBD2,TRBJ2-7,NA,CASSQALAASYEQYF,TGCGCCAGCAGCCAAGCCCTAGCGGCGTCCTACGAGCAGTACTTC
18,TRBV4-2,TRBD1,TRBJ2-7,few,CASSRPSPGTGSSYEQYF,TGTGCCAGCAGCCGACCTTCACCCGGGACAGGTAGCTCCTACGAGCAGTACTTC
13,TRBV20-1,NA,TRBJ2-3,NA,CSLRVQSTDTQYF,TGCAGCCTCAGAGTTCAGAGCACAGATACGCAGTATTTT
13,TRBV5-1,NA,TRBJ2-7,few,CASSSPGHNEQYF,TGCGCCAGCAGCTCTCCGGGACATAACGAGCAGTACTTC
17,TRBV12-3/TRBV12-4,TRBD1,TRBJ2-5,few,CASSLAGTGQGAQTQYF,TGTGCCAGCAGTTTAGCCGGTACAGGACAGGGGGCCCAGACCCAGTACTTC
14,TRBV2,NA,TRBJ1-2,few,CASSSDIFLGGYTF,TGTGCCAGCAGCTCGGACATTTTCTTGGGAGGCTACACCTTC
16,TRBV29-1,NA,TRBJ2-1,NA,CSVLQGANGYYNEQFF,TGCAGCGTTCTCCAAGGGGCTAATGGTTACTACAATGAGCAGTTCTTC
14,TRBV4-2,TRBD2,TRBJ2-7,NA,CASSQDRDYNEQYF,TGTGCCAGCAGCCAAGATAGGGACTATAACGAGCAGTACTTC
13,TRBV19,NA,TRBJ2-7,once,CASSEEGFYEQYF,TGTGCCAGTAGTGAGGAGGGATTCTACGAGCAGTACTTC
19,TRBV7-8,TRBD2,TRBJ2-1,NA,CASSLVVPSGKASYNEQFF,TGTGCCAGCAGCTTAGTGGTTCCTAGCGGGAAAGCTTCCTACAATGAGCAGTTCTTC
15,TRBV5-1,NA,TRBJ1-1,few,CASSLDPGLNTEAFF,TGCGCCAGCAGCTTGGACCCCGGTCTGAACACTGAAGCTTTCTTT
12,TRBV11-3,NA,TRBJ1-1,few,CASSLGLSEAFF,TGTGCCAGCAGCTTGGGGCTGTCTGAAGCTTTCTTT
16,TRBV12-5,NA,TRBJ2-3,few,CASGLSGDHSTDTQYF,TGTGCTAGTGGTTTATCAGGGGACCATAGCACAGATACGCAGTATTTT